The text below deals with one T cell receptor beta chain. Its antigen remains unidentified. No much larger clone exists at a distance of one base, and base qualities are not known. V lost 0 bases and J lost 9 bases, and the count of bases not matched to a germline gene is 8. As encoded in the germline V gene, CDR1 is SGHRS while CDR2 is YFSETQ. Counted from cysteine to phenylalanine, this CDR3 has 16 amino acids. Only the CDR3 region is kept as DNA, spanning 48 bases read in frame from base 1. This record belongs to a study of blood T cell repertoires in COVID-19 (dated by TCRdb to the early 2020s). Background on the whole study: Samples from collaborators originated in the United States, Italy and Spain and spanned both the acute and convalescent phases of COVID-19. The material from the prospective study consisted of cDNA or gDNA derived from T cells, B-cell-depleted T cells, or PBMCs. The dataset comprised deeply sampled blood TCRbeta repertoires from subjects exposed to, actively infected with, or recovered from COVID-19. A freely available public database, intended as a resource for researchers studying the immune response to SARS-CoV-2, is where the repertoires were released. The samples were drawn from the first 160 participants of the ongoing ImmuneRACE study and from under 1,500 subjects provided by 6 global collaborators. The sample metadata nearly always contained a de-identified subject ID, COVID-19 status, age in years and sex. Where available, HLA class I and class II types were taken from metadata supplied by the sample provider and were not determined by assay-based typing. Overall study outcomes, separate from this receptor: Clinical and demographic metadata were provided uncurated, with the amount varying by source and participant.

TCRbeta CDR3 regions were amplified from genomic DNA using the immunoSEQ Assay, a bias-controlled multiplex PCR. Under the source paper's analysis protocol: The number of nucleated cells in each sample was estimated from the amplification of reference gene primers within the assay. Sequence reads were collapsed and filtered to measure the absolute abundance of every unique TCRbeta CDR3 rearrangement. For each sample, productive Simpson clonality was calculated as the square root of Simpson's diversity index across productive rearrangements. The clones in this table, taken by TCRdb from immuneACCESS, are in-frame only. Not every clone is retained; where verified, under half of the shortfall comes from an unresolved V gene, and the cause of the rest is unknown. V and J calls and clone size follow that table, whereas D and trimming were derived from the DNA. The sample table shows 100,000 or so clones, and just over 85% are seen once. The ten most abundant clones make up 10% to 15% of the sample.

Each collaborating institution followed its own protocols to collect whole blood in K2EDTA tubes. For TCRbeta analysis, collaborators shipped samples in one of three forms: frozen whole blood, isolated PBMCs, or DNA extracted from either of those sample types. The TCR sequence derives from a woman aged 60-75 years in a cohort sampled during active or convalescent COVID-19. Sequences were obtained from peripheral blood. The chain is encoded by TRBV5-1 joined to TRBJ1-6; 8 central nucleotides agree with TRBD1. The CDR3 protein is CASSLGKDRDGSPLHF. DNA sequence: TGCGCCAGCAGCTTGGGAAAGGACAGGGACGGTTCACCCCTCCACTTT.